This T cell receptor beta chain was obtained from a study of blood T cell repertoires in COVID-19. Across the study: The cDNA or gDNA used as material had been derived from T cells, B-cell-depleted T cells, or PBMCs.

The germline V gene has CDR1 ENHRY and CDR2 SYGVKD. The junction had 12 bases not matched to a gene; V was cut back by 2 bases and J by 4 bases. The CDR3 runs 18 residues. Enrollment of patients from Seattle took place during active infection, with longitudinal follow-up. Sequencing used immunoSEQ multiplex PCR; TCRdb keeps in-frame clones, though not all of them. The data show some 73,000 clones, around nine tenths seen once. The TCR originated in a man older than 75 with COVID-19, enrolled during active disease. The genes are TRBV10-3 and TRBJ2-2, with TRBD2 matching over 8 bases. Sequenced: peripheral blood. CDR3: CAISEGLAGLRGTGELFF. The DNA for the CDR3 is TGTGCCATCAGTGAGGGCTTAGCGGGGCTACGAGGCACCGGGGAGCTGTTTTTT.